Listed below are T cell receptor beta chains from one sample, sequenced in a study of T cell changes during pregnancy in multiple sclerosis. Using immunoSEQ multiplex PCR, the repertoire was profiled, and TCRdb retains in-frame clones only, with some absent. The profile shows 43,000 or so clones, around 90% of them singletons. The source material was peripheral blood, sampled in the first trimester of pregnancy. The receptors were gathered from a female donor with multiple sclerosis, enrolled in a pregnancy study. CDR3s include the opening cysteine and the closing phenylalanine or tryptophan. The D gene is left open where the match is weak. The size of a clone is reported for some rows only, either as once, few or many, or as a class for expanded clones.

D gene: -
clone size: -
J gene: TRBJ2-1
V gene: TRBV6-5
CDR3 DNA: TGTGCCAGCAGCCCATTACTCGTCGATGAGCAGTTCTTC
CDR3 protein: CASSPLLVDEQFF

D gene: TRBD1
clone size: -
J gene: TRBJ1-2
V gene: TRBV28
CDR3 DNA: TGTGCCAGCAGACACGACAGGGGCTCGGGCTACACCTTC
CDR3 protein: CASRHDRGSGYTF

D gene: -
clone size: -
J gene: TRBJ2-1
V gene: TRBV7-3
CDR3 DNA: TGTGCCAGCAGCTCACTTGCGACATCTTACAATGAGCAGTTCTTC
CDR3 protein: CASSSLATSYNEQFF

D gene: TRBD1
clone size: -
J gene: TRBJ1-5
V gene: TRBV28
CDR3 DNA: TGTGCCAGCAGTTCAGGGACAGGGATGCAGCCCCAGCATTTT
CDR3 protein: CASSSGTGMQPQHF

D gene: TRBD1
clone size: -
J gene: TRBJ2-3
V gene: TRBV5-1
CDR3 DNA: TGCGCCAGCAGCTTGGGGGTCGGGACAGGGGATACGCAGTATTTT
CDR3 protein: CASSLGVGTGDTQYF

D gene: -
clone size: -
J gene: TRBJ1-2
V gene: TRBV30
CDR3 DNA: TGTGCCTGGACTCCCGGACAGTGGGGCGGCTACACCTTC
CDR3 protein: CAWTPGQWGGYTF

D gene: -
clone size: -
J gene: TRBJ1-5
V gene: TRBV19
CDR3 DNA: TGTGCCAGTAGTATTCCCCCACCCGGGTCGAATAGCAATCAGCCCCAGCATTTT
CDR3 protein: CASSIPPPGSNSNQPQHF

D gene: -
clone size: -
J gene: TRBJ1-2
V gene: TRBV5-1
CDR3 DNA: TGCGCCAGCAGCCCCGTACGAGGATTCTACACCTTC
CDR3 protein: CASSPVRGFYTF

D gene: -
clone size: -
J gene: TRBJ2-7
V gene: TRBV13
CDR3 DNA: TGTGCCAGCAGCTTAGGGACTAGGGGAAACGAGCAGTACTTC
CDR3 protein: CASSLGTRGNEQYF

D gene: TRBD1
clone size: -
J gene: TRBJ2-1
V gene: TRBV7-6
CDR3 DNA: TGTGCCAGCAGCTTAAGCGCGACAGGGGTCCTTTACAATGAGCAGTTCTTC
CDR3 protein: CASSLSATGVLYNEQFF

D gene: -
clone size: -
J gene: TRBJ1-4
V gene: TRBV11-2
CDR3 DNA: TGTGCCAGCAGCTTAGAGGAGGCGTATAATGAAAAACTGTTTTTT
CDR3 protein: CASSLEEAYNEKLFF

D gene: TRBD1
clone size: -
J gene: TRBJ2-7
V gene: TRBV4-3
CDR3 DNA: TGCGCCAGCAGCCGGACAGGGGGCCACGAGCAGTACTTC
CDR3 protein: CASSRTGGHEQYF

D gene: TRBD1
clone size: -
J gene: TRBJ2-7
V gene: TRBV9
CDR3 DNA: TGTGCCAGCAGCGTTGGACAGGGGTGGTACGAGCAGTACTTC
CDR3 protein: CASSVGQGWYEQYF

D gene: -
clone size: -
J gene: TRBJ1-1
V gene: TRBV4-1
CDR3 DNA: TGCGCCAGCAGCAAAACACGGGGCACTGAAGCTTTCTTT
CDR3 protein: CASSKTRGTEAFF

D gene: -
clone size: -
J gene: TRBJ1-1
V gene: TRBV1
CDR3 DNA: TGCACCAGCAGCTTGCGGGACAGGGGGACGAACACTGAAGCTTTCTTT
CDR3 protein: CTSSLRDRGTNTEAFF

D gene: TRBD1
clone size: -
J gene: TRBJ2-5
V gene: TRBV29-1
CDR3 DNA: TGCAGCGTTGAAAGGACAGGGCAAGAGACCCAGTACTTC
CDR3 protein: CSVERTGQETQYF

D gene: TRBD1
clone size: -
J gene: TRBJ1-5
V gene: TRBV7-2
CDR3 DNA: TGTGCCAGCAGCTTAAAGGGGGGACAGGGGAGCAATCAGCCCCAGCATTTT
CDR3 protein: CASSLKGGQGSNQPQHF

D gene: -
clone size: -
J gene: TRBJ1-4
V gene: TRBV20-1
CDR3 DNA: TGCAGTGGGGCAGGGAATGAAAAACTGTTTTTT
CDR3 protein: CSGAGNEKLFF

D gene: TRBD1
clone size: -
J gene: TRBJ2-1
V gene: TRBV6-1
CDR3 DNA: TGTGCCAGCAGTTCGGGACAGGGTGGAAGCAATGAGCAGTTCTTC
CDR3 protein: CASSSGQGGSNEQFF

D gene: TRBD1
clone size: -
J gene: TRBJ1-2
V gene: TRBV4-1
CDR3 DNA: TGCGCCAGCAGACAGGACAGGGGGCTGCGTGGCTACACCTTC
CDR3 protein: CASRQDRGLRGYTF

D gene: -
clone size: medium-sized
J gene: TRBJ2-3
V gene: TRBV28
CDR3 DNA: TGTGCCAGCAGTTTTCTAGCCGATACGCAGTATTTT
CDR3 protein: CASSFLADTQYF

D gene: -
clone size: -
J gene: TRBJ2-7
V gene: TRBV19
CDR3 DNA: TGTGCCAGTAGACGGACAGCCGAGGGCGTTTCCGAGCAGTACTTC
CDR3 protein: CASRRTAEGVSEQYF

D gene: -
clone size: -
J gene: TRBJ2-1
V gene: TRBV11-2
CDR3 DNA: TGTGCCAGCAGCTTAGTTCGGGGGATGGGTGAGCAGTTCTTC
CDR3 protein: CASSLVRGMGEQFF

D gene: -
clone size: -
J gene: TRBJ2-7
V gene: TRBV6-1
CDR3 DNA: TGTGCCAGCAGTTTCGGGACTTTTAGGGAGCAGTACTTC
CDR3 protein: CASSFGTFREQYF

D gene: TRBD1
clone size: -
J gene: TRBJ1-2
V gene: TRBV6-1
CDR3 DNA: TGTGCCAGCAGAAACTGGGACAGGGGGCGCGGCTACACCTTC
CDR3 protein: CASRNWDRGRGYTF

D gene: TRBD1
clone size: -
J gene: TRBJ2-7
V gene: TRBV5-1
CDR3 DNA: TGCGCCAGCAGTTTCGACAGGGGGCTATACGAGCAGTACTTC
CDR3 protein: CASSFDRGLYEQYF

D gene: TRBD2
clone size: -
J gene: TRBJ2-1
V gene: TRBV29-1
CDR3 DNA: TGCAGCGCAAAGGCGGGGGTTTCTTACAATGAGCAGTTCTTC
CDR3 protein: CSAKAGVSYNEQFF

D gene: -
clone size: -
J gene: TRBJ2-6
V gene: TRBV28
CDR3 DNA: TGTGCCAGCAGTTTTACGGGGGTCTCTGGGGCCAACGTCCTGACTTTC
CDR3 protein: CASSFTGVSGANVLTF

D gene: TRBD1
clone size: few
J gene: TRBJ1-1
V gene: TRBV2
CDR3 DNA: TGTGCCAGCAACCTACAGGGGGCAGTTACTGAAGCTTTCTTT
CDR3 protein: CASNLQGAVTEAFF

D gene: TRBD1
clone size: -
J gene: TRBJ2-7
V gene: TRBV6-5
CDR3 DNA: TGTGCCAGTTCTCCTGGGGGGACAGGGTTCTACGAGCAGTACTTC
CDR3 protein: CASSPGGTGFYEQYF

D gene: TRBD1
clone size: -
J gene: TRBJ1-4
V gene: TRBV2
CDR3 DNA: TGTGCCAGCAGTCAACAGGGGGCGGACGAAAAACTGTTTTTT
CDR3 protein: CASSQQGADEKLFF

D gene: -
clone size: -
J gene: TRBJ2-7
V gene: TRBV4-1
CDR3 DNA: TGCGCCAGCAGCCAAGATGGCGGCTCCTACGAGCAGTACTTC
CDR3 protein: CASSQDGGSYEQYF

D gene: -
clone size: -
J gene: TRBJ2-3
V gene: TRBV6-5
CDR3 DNA: TGTGCCAGCAGTTATAATGGGGGGGCCACAGATACGCAGTATTTT
CDR3 protein: CASSYNGGATDTQYF

D gene: TRBD1
clone size: -
J gene: TRBJ2-2
V gene: TRBV10-1
CDR3 DNA: TGCGCCAGCAGTTCCGGGACAGGGGGCCCACCAATCGCCCCTCAGAACACCGGGGAGCTGTTTTTT
CDR3 protein: CASSSGTGGPPIAPQNTGELFF

D gene: TRBD2
clone size: -
J gene: TRBJ2-5
V gene: TRBV27
CDR3 DNA: TGTGCCAGCAGTTTAGTCCTCGGTACTAGCGAGTACTTC
CDR3 protein: CASSLVLGTSEYF

D gene: -
clone size: -
J gene: TRBJ1-6
V gene: TRBV6-5
CDR3 DNA: TGTGCCAGCAAGGAACAGGGTTATAATTCACCCCTCCACTTT
CDR3 protein: CASKEQGYNSPLHF

D gene: -
clone size: -
J gene: TRBJ2-1
V gene: TRBV30
CDR3 DNA: TGTGCCTGTTACCCCAGGGAGGCCTACAATGAGCAGTTCTTC
CDR3 protein: CACYPREAYNEQFF